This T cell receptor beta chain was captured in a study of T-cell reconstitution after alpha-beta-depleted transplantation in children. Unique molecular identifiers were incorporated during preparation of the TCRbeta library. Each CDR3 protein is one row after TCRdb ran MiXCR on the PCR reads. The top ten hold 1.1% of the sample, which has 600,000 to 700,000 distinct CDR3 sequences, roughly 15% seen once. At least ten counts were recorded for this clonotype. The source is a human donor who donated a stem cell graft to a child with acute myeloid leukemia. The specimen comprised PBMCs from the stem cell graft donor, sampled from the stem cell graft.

The chain's CDR3 is CSAEGQAGGTDTQYF. CDR3 nucleotides: TGCAGCGCCGAAGGGCAAGCGGGGGGAACAGATACGCAGTATTTT. This sequence joins TRBV29-1 and TRBJ2-3; TRBD2 aligns across 9 bases. V dropped 7 bases and J dropped 3; count of bases not matched to a gene: 11. The CDR3 runs 15 residues. Germline CDR1 reads SQVTM; CDR2 reads ANQGSEA.